In its sample, the clone carrying this T cell receptor beta chain was seen once. Its antigen remains unknown. Profiling relied on immunoSEQ multiplex PCR, and the TCRdb table lists in-frame clones only, not all of them. The table lists about 210,000 clones, about 95% of them singletons. The CDR3 runs to 16 residues. The V gene's germline CDR1 is SEHNR and CDR2 FQNEAQ (reference sequence). The V and J ends lost 3 bases and 1 base respectively, with 15 bases between them. The data originate from a study of T cell responses to AZD1222 COVID-19 vaccine. Study observations and caveats: Baseline seropositivity characterized only six AZD1222 recipients.

The TCR comes from an adult who received the MenACWY meningococcal vaccine as a control. The material sequenced was peripheral blood, taken 28 days after the second dose of the MenACWY control vaccine. V gene TRBV7-9 combines with J gene TRBJ1-1; possible D gene TRBD1, 5 bases. The CDR3 bases are TGTGCCAGCAGCTTTTATGACGGGGCGGGGAACACTGAAGCTTTCTTT. This codes for CASSFYDGAGNTEAFF. The entire variable domain, with the rest obtained from reference TRBV7-9 and TRBJ1-1, is as follows: DTGVSQNPRHKITKRGQNVTFRCDPISEHNRLYWYRQTLGQGPEFLTYFQNEAQLEKSRLLSDRFSAERPKGSFSTLEIQRTEQGDSAMYLCASSFYDGAGNTEAFFGQGTRLTVV.